This T cell receptor beta chain was obtained from a study of blood T cell repertoires in COVID-19. The V end was cut by 2 bases, the J end by 5 bases, with 10 bases between. This CDR3 spans 14 amino acids. In germline, CDR1 is MNHEY, CDR2 SMNVEV (reference sequence). The protocol was immunoSEQ multiplex PCR, while the TCRdb copy is restricted to in-frame clones and leaves out a portion. The sample records 300,000 to 350,000 clones, over 75% being singletons. This clone came up once. Sequenced material: peripheral blood. The sequence was collected from a woman between 25 and 40 years old with COVID-19, enrolled during active disease. The V gene is TRBV27, the J gene TRBJ2-1; D might be TRBD1 (5 bases). CDR3 sequence: CASSLGVQDNEQFF. The CDR3 region has the DNA TGTGCCAGCAGTTTAGGGGTACAGGACAATGAGCAGTTCTTC.